These T cell receptor beta chains were read from a single sample in a study of blood T cell repertoires in COVID-19. The data were produced by immunoSEQ multiplex PCR, yet TCRdb's version contains in-frame clones alone and is incomplete. The table includes some 350,000 clones, 87% detected once. Specimen: PBMCs or T cells enriched from blood (not recorded which). These receptors were collected from a woman in her 30s who had recovered from COVID-19. Each CDR3 is given with its conserved first and last residue. The order of the fields is D gene, J gene, V gene, clone size, CDR3 protein, CDR3 DNA. D genes are given only for firm matches. Size is stated for part of the rows, as once, few or many counts, or as a class when the clone is expanded.

D gene: TRBD2
J gene: TRBJ2-1
V gene: TRBV28
clone size: NA
CDR3 protein: CASTPTFGLAGEGEQFF
CDR3 DNA: TGTGCCAGCACGCCCACCTTTGGACTAGCGGGAGAAGGTGAGCAGTTCTTC

D gene: NA
J gene: TRBJ1-6
V gene: TRBV5-1
clone size: NA
CDR3 protein: CASSSHSSYNSPLHF
CDR3 DNA: TGCGCCAGCAGCTCCCACTCATCCTATAATTCACCCCTCCACTTT

D gene: NA
J gene: TRBJ1-1
V gene: TRBV28
clone size: NA
CDR3 protein: CASIRISSGNEAFF
CDR3 DNA: TGTGCCAGCATTAGAATAAGTTCGGGAAATGAAGCTTTCTTT

D gene: NA
J gene: TRBJ1-1
V gene: TRBV28
clone size: once
CDR3 protein: CASSPGQTVNTEAFF
CDR3 DNA: TGTGCCAGCAGCCCCGGACAGACAGTGAACACTGAAGCTTTCTTT

D gene: NA
J gene: TRBJ1-5
V gene: TRBV19
clone size: NA
CDR3 protein: CASSIGGGVKGQPQHF
CDR3 DNA: TGTGCCAGTAGTATAGGAGGGGGGGTTAAGGGTCAGCCCCAGCATTTT

D gene: TRBD2
J gene: TRBJ2-1
V gene: TRBV24-1
clone size: NA
CDR3 protein: CATSDPGLAGKYNEQFF
CDR3 DNA: TGTGCCACCAGTGATCCGGGACTAGCGGGTAAATACAATGAGCAGTTCTTC

D gene: NA
J gene: TRBJ1-4
V gene: TRBV11-2
clone size: NA
CDR3 protein: CASSLAPTNEKLFF
CDR3 DNA: TGTGCCAGCAGCTTGGCCCCAACTAATGAAAAACTGTTTTTT

D gene: TRBD1
J gene: TRBJ1-3
V gene: TRBV28
clone size: NA
CDR3 protein: CASSPGQGAWGNTIYF
CDR3 DNA: TGTGCCAGCAGTCCGGGACAGGGGGCTTGGGGAAACACCATATATTTT

D gene: TRBD2
J gene: TRBJ2-7
V gene: TRBV10-3
clone size: NA
CDR3 protein: CAISGSGTSGSYEQYF
CDR3 DNA: TGTGCCATCAGTGGGTCCGGGACTAGCGGTTCCTACGAGCAGTACTTC

D gene: NA
J gene: TRBJ2-7
V gene: TRBV21-1
clone size: NA
CDR3 protein: CASLAGAGYEQYF
CDR3 DNA: TGTGCCAGCCTAGCGGGAGCTGGCTACGAGCAGTACTTC

D gene: NA
J gene: TRBJ2-7
V gene: TRBV2
clone size: NA
CDR3 protein: CASSVDRSSYEQYF
CDR3 DNA: TGTGCCAGCAGTGTTGACAGGAGCTCCTACGAGCAGTACTTC

D gene: NA
J gene: TRBJ2-1
V gene: TRBV7-9
clone size: few
CDR3 protein: CASSPSGNGGLTEQFF
CDR3 DNA: TGTGCCAGCAGCCCCTCGGGGAACGGGGGGCTCACGGAGCAGTTCTTC

D gene: NA
J gene: TRBJ2-2
V gene: TRBV2
clone size: NA
CDR3 protein: CASRTERGIPGELFF
CDR3 DNA: TGTGCCAGCAGGACGGAAAGAGGGATACCCGGGGAGCTGTTTTTT

D gene: NA
J gene: TRBJ1-1
V gene: TRBV11-2
clone size: few
CDR3 protein: CASSLEYRFLTEAFF
CDR3 DNA: TGTGCCAGCAGCTTAGAATACAGGTTTTTGACTGAAGCTTTCTTT

D gene: TRBD1
J gene: TRBJ1-3
V gene: TRBV3-1/TRBV3-2
clone size: NA
CDR3 protein: CASSPWDSSSGNTIYF
CDR3 DNA: TGTGCCAGCAGCCCCTGGGACAGCAGCTCTGGAAACACCATATATTTT